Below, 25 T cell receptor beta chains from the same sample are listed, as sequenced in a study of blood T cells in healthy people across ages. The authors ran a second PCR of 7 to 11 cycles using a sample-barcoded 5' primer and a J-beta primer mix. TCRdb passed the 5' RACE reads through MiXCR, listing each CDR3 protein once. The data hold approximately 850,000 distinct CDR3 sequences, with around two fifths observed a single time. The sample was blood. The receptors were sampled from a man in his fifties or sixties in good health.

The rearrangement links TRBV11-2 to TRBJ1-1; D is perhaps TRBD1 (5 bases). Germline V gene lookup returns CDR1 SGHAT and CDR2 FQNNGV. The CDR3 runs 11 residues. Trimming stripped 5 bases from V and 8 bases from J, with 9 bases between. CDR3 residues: CASSPPGEAFF. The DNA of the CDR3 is TGTGCCAGCAGCCCACCAGGGGAAGCTTTCTTT.

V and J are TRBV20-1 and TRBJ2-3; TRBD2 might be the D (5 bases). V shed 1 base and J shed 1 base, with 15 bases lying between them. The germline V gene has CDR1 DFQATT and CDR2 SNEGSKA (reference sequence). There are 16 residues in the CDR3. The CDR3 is CSARGRWGRGTDTQYF. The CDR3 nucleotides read TGCAGTGCTAGAGGGAGGTGGGGTAGAGGCACAGATACGCAGTATTTT.

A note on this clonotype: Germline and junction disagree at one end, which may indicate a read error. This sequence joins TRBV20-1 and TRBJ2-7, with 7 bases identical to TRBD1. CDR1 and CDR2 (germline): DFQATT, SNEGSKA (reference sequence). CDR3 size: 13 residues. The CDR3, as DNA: TGCTGTGCTGGACAGGACGTCTCCTACGAGCAGTACTTC. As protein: CCAGQDVSYEQYF.

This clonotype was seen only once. CDR3 DNA: TGTGCCAGCAGCCTCGTCCTCAGGACTCCAAGCTCTGGGGCCAACGTCCTGACTTTC. As protein: CASSLVLRTPSSGANVLTF. V and J are TRBV3-1 and TRBJ2-6, with a possible D match to TRBD2 (5 bases). Trimming removed 4 bases from V and 0 bases from J, with 19 bases in between. CDR3 length: 19 amino acids. CDR1 and CDR2 (germline): LGHDT, YNNKEL (reference sequence).

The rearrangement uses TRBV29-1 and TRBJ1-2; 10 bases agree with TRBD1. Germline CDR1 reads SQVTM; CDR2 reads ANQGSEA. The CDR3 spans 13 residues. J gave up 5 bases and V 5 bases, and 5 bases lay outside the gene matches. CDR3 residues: CSVYRDRGYGYTF. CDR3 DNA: TGCAGCGTTTACCGGGACAGGGGATATGGCTACACCTTC.

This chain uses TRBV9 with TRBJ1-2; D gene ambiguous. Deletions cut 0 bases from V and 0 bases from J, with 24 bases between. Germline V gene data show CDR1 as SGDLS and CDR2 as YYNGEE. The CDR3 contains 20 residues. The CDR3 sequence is CASSVDGPFGDYGTNYGYTF. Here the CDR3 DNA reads TGTGCCAGCAGCGTAGATGGTCCCTTTGGCGATTACGGTACTAACTATGGCTACACCTTC.

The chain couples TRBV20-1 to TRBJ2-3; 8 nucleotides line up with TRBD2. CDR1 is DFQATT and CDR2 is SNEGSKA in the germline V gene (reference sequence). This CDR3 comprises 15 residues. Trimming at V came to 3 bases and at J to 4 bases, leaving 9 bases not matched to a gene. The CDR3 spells CSARSSGGSADTQYF. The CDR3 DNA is TGCAGTGCTAGGTCCAGCGGGGGAAGCGCAGATACGCAGTATTTT.

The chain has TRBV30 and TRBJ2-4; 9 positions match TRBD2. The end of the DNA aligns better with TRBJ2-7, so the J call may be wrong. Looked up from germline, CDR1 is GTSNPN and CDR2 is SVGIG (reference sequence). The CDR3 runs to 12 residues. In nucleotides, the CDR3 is TGTGCCTGGAGTCCTAGCGGGGCCGAGCAGTACTTC. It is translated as CAWSPSGAEQYF.

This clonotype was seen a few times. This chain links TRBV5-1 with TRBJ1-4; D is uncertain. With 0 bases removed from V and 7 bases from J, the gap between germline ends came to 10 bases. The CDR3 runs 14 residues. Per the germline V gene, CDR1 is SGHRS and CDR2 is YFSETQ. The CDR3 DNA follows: TGCGCCAGCAGCTTGGTGGTAGGAGGTGAAAAACTGTTTTTT. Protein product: CASSLVVGGEKLFF.

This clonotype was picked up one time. The CDR3, as DNA: TGCAGTGCTAGCGTCCGGGACAGAATCAACAATGAGCAGTTCTTC. Protein sequence: CSASVRDRINNEQFF. The rearrangement uses TRBV20-1 and TRBJ2-1; 7 bases align to TRBD1. V shed 3 bases and J 5 bases; nucleotides not matched to a gene: 10. The CDR3 consists of 15 residues. CDR1 and CDR2 (germline): DFQATT, SNEGSKA (reference sequence).

CDR3 sequence (DNA): TGCAGTTCGGACAGAAACTATGGCTACACCTTC. It specifies CSSDRNYGYTF. The chain combines TRBV20-1 with TRBJ1-2, with D possibly TRBD1 on 6 matching bases. The V end lost 8 bases, the J end lost 2 bases, and 9 bases lay between the germline ends. CDR3 length: 11 amino acids. Germline V lookup: CDR1 DFQATT, CDR2 SNEGSKA (reference sequence).

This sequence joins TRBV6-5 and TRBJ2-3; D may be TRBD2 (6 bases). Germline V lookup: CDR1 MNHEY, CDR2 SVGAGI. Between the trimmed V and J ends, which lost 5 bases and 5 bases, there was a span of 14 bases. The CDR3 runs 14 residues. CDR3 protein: CASSAGTSVDTQYF. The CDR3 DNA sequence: TGTGCCAGCAGTGCTGGGACTTCGGTAGATACGCAGTATTTT.

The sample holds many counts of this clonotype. This chain's CDR3 is CASSPGHNEQFF. The CDR3 region has the DNA TGTGCCAGCAGCCCGGGGCACAATGAGCAGTTCTTC. The rearrangement uses TRBV28 and TRBJ2-1; D may match TRBD1 or TRBD2 (5 bases each). Germline assignment: CDR1 MDHEN and CDR2 SYDVKM. The V gene lost 6 bases and the J gene lost 5 bases, with 8 bases spanning the gap. The CDR3 consists of 12 residues.

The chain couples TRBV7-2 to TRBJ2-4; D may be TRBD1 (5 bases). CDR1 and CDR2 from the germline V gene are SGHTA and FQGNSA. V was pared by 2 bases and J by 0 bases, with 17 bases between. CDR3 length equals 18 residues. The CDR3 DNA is TGTGCCAGCAGCTTAACCTCGGCAGGGATTTTAGCCAAAAACATTCAGTACTTC. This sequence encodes CASSLTSAGILAKNIQYF. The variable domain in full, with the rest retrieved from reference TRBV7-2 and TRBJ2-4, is GAGVSQSPSNKVTEKGKDVELRCDPISGHTALYWYRQSLGQGLEFLIYFQGNSAPDKSGLPSDRFSAERTGGSVSTLTIQRTQQEDSAVYLCASSLTSAGILAKNIQYFGAGTRLSVL.

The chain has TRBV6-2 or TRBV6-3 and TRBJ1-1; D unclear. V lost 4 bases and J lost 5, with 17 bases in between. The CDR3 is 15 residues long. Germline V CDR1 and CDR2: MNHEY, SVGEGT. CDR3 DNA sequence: TGTGCCAGCAGTTCGCACCTGGGGAGTAGGACTGAAGCTTTCTTT. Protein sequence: CASSSHLGSRTEAFF.

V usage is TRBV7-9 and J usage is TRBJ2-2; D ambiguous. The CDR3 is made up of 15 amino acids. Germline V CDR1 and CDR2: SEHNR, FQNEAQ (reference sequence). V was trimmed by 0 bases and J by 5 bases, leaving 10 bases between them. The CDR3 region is CASSLAQSTTGELFF. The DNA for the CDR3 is TGTGCCAGCAGCTTAGCCCAGTCAACTACCGGGGAGCTGTTTTTT.

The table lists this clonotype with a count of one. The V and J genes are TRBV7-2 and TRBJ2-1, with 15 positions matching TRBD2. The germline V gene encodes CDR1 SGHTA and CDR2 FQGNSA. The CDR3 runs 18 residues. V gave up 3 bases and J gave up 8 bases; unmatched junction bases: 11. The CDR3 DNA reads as TGTGCCAGCAGCTTGGGACTAGCGGGGGGTCTAAGTGGCGATGAGCAGTTCTTC. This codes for CASSLGLAGGLSGDEQFF.

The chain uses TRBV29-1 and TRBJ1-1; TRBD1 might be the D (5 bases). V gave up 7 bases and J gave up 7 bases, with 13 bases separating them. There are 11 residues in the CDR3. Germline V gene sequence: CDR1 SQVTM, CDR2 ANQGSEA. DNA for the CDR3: TGCAGCGGATCCCGGGGCGGTGAAGCTTTCTTT. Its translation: CSGSRGGEAFF.

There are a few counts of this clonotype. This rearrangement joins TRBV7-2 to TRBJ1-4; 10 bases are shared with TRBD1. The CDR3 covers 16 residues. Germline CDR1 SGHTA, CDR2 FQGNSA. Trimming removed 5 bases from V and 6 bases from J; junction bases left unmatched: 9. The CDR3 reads CASSPHSGTGDEKLFF. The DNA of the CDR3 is TGTGCCAGCAGCCCGCATTCCGGGACAGGGGATGAAAAACTGTTTTTT.

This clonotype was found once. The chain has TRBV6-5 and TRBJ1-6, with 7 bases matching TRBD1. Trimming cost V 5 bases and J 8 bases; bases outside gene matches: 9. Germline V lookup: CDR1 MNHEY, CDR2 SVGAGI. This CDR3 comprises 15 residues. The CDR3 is CASSITGTVDSPLHF. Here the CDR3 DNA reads TGTGCCAGCAGTATCACCGGGACAGTAGATTCACCCCTCCACTTT.

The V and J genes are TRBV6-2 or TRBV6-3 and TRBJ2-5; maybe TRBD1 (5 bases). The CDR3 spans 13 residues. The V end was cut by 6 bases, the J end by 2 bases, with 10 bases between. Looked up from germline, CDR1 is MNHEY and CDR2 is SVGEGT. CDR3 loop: CASRTRAQETQYF. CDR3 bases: TGTGCCAGCAGGACCAGGGCGCAAGAGACCCAGTACTTC.

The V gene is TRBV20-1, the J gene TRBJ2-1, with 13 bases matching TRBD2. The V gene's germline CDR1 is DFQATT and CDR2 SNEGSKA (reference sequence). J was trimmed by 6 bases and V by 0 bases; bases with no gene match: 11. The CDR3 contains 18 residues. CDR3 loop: CSARDLTSGGAGSNEQFF. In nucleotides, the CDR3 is TGCAGTGCTAGAGACCTTACTAGCGGGGGGGCCGGCTCCAATGAGCAGTTCTTC.

For the CDR3, the DNA is TGTGCCAGCAGCGCTGGACTAGCTGCGAGCACCGGGGAGCTGTTTTTT. Encoded protein: CASSAGLAASTGELFF. V and J are TRBV9 and TRBJ2-2, with 8 bases fitting TRBD2. The germline CDR1 and CDR2 sequences are SGDLS and YYNGEE. The CDR3 contains 16 residues. The V and J ends lost 3 bases and 4 bases, in that order; junction bases with no gene match: 8. The whole variable domain, remainder taken from reference TRBV9 and TRBJ2-2, is DSGVTQTPKHLITATGQRVTLRCSPRSGDLSVYWYQQSLDQGLQFLIQYYNGEERAKGNILERFSAQQFPDLHSELNLSSLELGDSALYFCASSAGLAASTGELFFGEGSRLTVL.

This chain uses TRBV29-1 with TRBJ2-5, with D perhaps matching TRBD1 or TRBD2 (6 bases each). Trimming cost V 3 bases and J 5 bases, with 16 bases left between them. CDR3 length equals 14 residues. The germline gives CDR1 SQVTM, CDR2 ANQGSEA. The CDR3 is CSVESLRRGETQYF. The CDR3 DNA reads TGCAGCGTTGAGTCTCTTAGGAGGGGGGAGACCCAGTACTTC.

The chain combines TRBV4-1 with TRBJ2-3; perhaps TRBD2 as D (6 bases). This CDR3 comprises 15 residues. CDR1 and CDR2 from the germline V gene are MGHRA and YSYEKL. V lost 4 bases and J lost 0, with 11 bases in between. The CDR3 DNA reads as TGCGCCAGCAGCCGAACGGGACTGAGCACAGATACGCAGTATTTT. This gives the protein CASSRTGLSTDTQYF.